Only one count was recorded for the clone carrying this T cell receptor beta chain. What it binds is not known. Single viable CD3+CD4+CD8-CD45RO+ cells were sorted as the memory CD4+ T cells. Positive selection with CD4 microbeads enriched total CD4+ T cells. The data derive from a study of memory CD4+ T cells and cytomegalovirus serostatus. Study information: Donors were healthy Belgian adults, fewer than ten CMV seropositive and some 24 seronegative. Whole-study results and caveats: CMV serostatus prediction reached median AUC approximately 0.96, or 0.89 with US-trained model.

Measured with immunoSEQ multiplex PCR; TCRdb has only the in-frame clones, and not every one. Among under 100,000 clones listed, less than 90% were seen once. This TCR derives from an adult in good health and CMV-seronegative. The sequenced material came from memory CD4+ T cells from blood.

CDR3 protein: CASSLVGPVYQETQYF. The CDR3 coding sequence is TGTGCCAGCAGCTTGGTAGGGCCAGTGTACCAAGAGACCCAGTACTTC. The rearrangement links TRBV5-6 to TRBJ2-5; no definite D call. Germline CDR1 SGHDT, CDR2 YYEEEE. There are 16 residues in the CDR3. Trimming removed 0 bases at V and 0 bases at J, with 12 bases between.